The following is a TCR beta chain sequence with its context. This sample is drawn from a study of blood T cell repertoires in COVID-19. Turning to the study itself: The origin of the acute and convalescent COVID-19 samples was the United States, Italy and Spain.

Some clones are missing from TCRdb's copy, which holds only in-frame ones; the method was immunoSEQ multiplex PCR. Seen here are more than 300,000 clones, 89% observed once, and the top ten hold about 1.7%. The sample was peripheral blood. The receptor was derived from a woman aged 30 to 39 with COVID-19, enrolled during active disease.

The CDR3 DNA follows: TGTGCCAGCAGCCAAGTTGGGACAGACGTTGGAAACACCATATATTTT. Encoded protein: CASSQVGTDVGNTIYF. The rearrangement links TRBV3-1 (or the pseudogene TRBV3-2) to TRBJ1-3, with 7 bases that match TRBD1. V dropped 1 base and J dropped 3; count of bases not matched to a gene: 6. The CDR3 is made up of 16 amino acids. Germline V gene data show CDR1 as LGHDT and CDR2 as YNNKEL (reference sequence).